The clone carrying this T cell receptor beta chain appeared a single time. Its matching antigen is unknown. Samples were taken at baseline and on day 1 of cycles 4 and 7. This sample is drawn from a study of OX40 agonist ivuxolimab in advanced cancers. Turning to the study itself: Partial responses were seen in three patients, one with hepatocellular carcinoma and two with cutaneous melanoma. Overall study results and limits: Expanded clones were, on average, more numerous in CD8+ T cells than in CD4+. The expanded peripheral T cells' antigen specificity was not determined.

TCRdb's table, derived via immunoSEQ multiplex PCR, lists solely in-frame clones and lacks some. Of more than 55,000 clones listed, roughly nine tenths are singletons. The CDR3 runs to 15 residues. In germline, CDR1 is SGHVS, CDR2 FQNEAQ. The V gene lost 1 base and the J gene lost 5 bases, with 14 bases spanning the gap. Sequenced here: CD4+ or CD8+ T cells sorted from blood, sampled in a trial of the OX40 agonist ivuxolimab. The TCR sequence derives from an adult with an advanced solid tumor such as melanoma, head and neck, liver or kidney cancer. The chain combines TRBV7-8 with TRBJ1-1, with D possibly TRBD1 on 6 matching bases. The CDR3 DNA sequence: TGTGCCAGCAGCTTAGACAGGGTTCGGAGGACTGAAGCTTTCTTT. Protein sequence: CASSLDRVRRTEAFF.